These 25 T cell receptor beta chains originate from one sample sequenced in a study of shared clonotypes between healthy human individuals. Profiling relied on immunoSEQ multiplex PCR, and the TCRdb table lists in-frame clones only, not all of them. The sample shows about 610,000 clones, 97% of them seen only once. Sequencing was carried out using naive CD4+ T cells sorted from blood. Subset given: CD45RA+ positively selected. The source is a woman aged 30 to 39 in good health.

The gene calls are TRBV19 and TRBJ1-1, with 12 bases that match TRBD1. CDR1 and CDR2 from the germline V gene are LNHDA and SQIVND (reference sequence). The CDR3 contains 17 residues. V shed 7 bases, J shed 3 bases, and the junction held 12 bases outside the gene matches. The CDR3 coding sequence is TGTGCCAGTAATAGGGGGACAGGGGGCATTGTGGACACTGAAGCTTTCTTT. Residues: CASNRGTGGIVDTEAFF.

The rearrangement uses TRBV18 and TRBJ1-5; 9 nucleotides line up with TRBD1. This CDR3 region has 15 residues. CDR1 is KGHSH, CDR2 LQKENI, per germline. J lost 6 bases, V lost 2 bases, and 5 bases had no gene match. The CDR3 here is CASSPDRGIGQPQHF. CDR3 DNA: TGTGCCAGCTCACCAGACAGGGGGATCGGTCAGCCCCAGCATTTT.

The V gene is TRBV6-1, the J gene TRBJ1-5, with TRBD1 matching 9 bases. This CDR3 comprises 16 residues. Trimming at V came to 2 bases and at J to 5 bases, leaving 7 bases not matched to a gene. Per the germline V gene, CDR1 is MNHNS and CDR2 is SASEGT. CDR3: CASSERGTGRYQPQHF. CDR3 bases: TGTGCCAGCAGTGAAAGGGGGACAGGGAGGTATCAGCCCCAGCATTTT.

On this clone itself: One junction end does not reproduce the germline sequence, and a read error may be involved. The chain recombines TRBV28 with TRBJ1-5; tentatively, D is TRBD1 (6 bases). The CDR3 spans 15 residues. Germline CDR1 reads MDHEN; CDR2 reads SYDVKM. The CDR3 sequence is CASNLQGAGNQPQHF. In DNA form, the CDR3 reads TGTGCCAGCAATTTACAGGGAGCGGGCAATCAGCCCCAGCATTTT.

The chain recombines TRBV28 with TRBJ1-1, with D unresolved. CDR3 length: 11 residues. The V gene's germline CDR1 is MDHEN and CDR2 SYDVKM. Deletions cut 6 bases from V and 0 bases from J, with 2 bases between. Written as DNA, the CDR3 is TGTGCCAGCAGGATGAACACTGAAGCTTTCTTT. Protein: CASRMNTEAFF.

V and J are TRBV27 and TRBJ1-2, with 7 bases aligning to TRBD1. The V and J ends lost 3 bases and 7 bases, in that order; junction bases with no gene match: 8. The CDR3 spans 14 residues. The germline gives CDR1 MNHEY, CDR2 SMNVEV (reference sequence). CDR3 in DNA: TGTGCCAGCAGTTTTTTATCAGGGGGAAGTGGCTACACCTTC. Translation gives CASSFLSGGSGYTF.

J is TRBJ1-1 and V is TRBV7-9; a weak D match, TRBD1 (5 bases). The CDR3 extends over 13 amino acids. CDR1 is SEHNR, CDR2 FQNEAQ, per germline (reference sequence). Trimming removed 3 bases from V and 7 bases from J, with 12 bases in between. The CDR3 sequence: CASSFGGDSEAFF. The CDR3 DNA sequence: TGTGCCAGCAGCTTTGGGGGAGACAGTGAAGCTTTCTTT. The whole variable domain, remainder taken from reference TRBV7-9 and TRBJ1-1, is DTGVSQNPRHKITKRGQNVTFRCDPISEHNRLYWYRQTLGQGPEFLTYFQNEAQLEKSRLLSDRFSAERPKGSFSTLEIQRTEQGDSAMYLCASSFGGDSEAFFGQGTRLTVV.

The chain is built from TRBV28 and TRBJ2-7; 8 bases agree with TRBD2. Germline V lookup: CDR1 MDHEN, CDR2 SYDVKM. Germline trimming cut 5 bases from V and 6 bases from J; bases unmatched to any gene: 24. CDR3 length equals 19 residues. In nucleotides, the CDR3 is TGTGCCAGCAGTCCACGGCCGTGGGCTAGCGGGCTGCTCTCCCTCGAGCAGTACTTC. Its translation is CASSPRPWASGLLSLEQYF. The variable domain in full, with the rest retrieved from reference TRBV28 and TRBJ2-7, is DVKVTQSSRYLVKRTGEKVFLECVQDMDHENMFWYRQDPGLGLRLIYFSYDVKMKEKGDIPEGYSVSREKKERFSLILESASTNQTSMYLCASSPRPWASGLLSLEQYFGPGTRLTVT.

The sample holds one count of this clone. This sequence joins TRBV11-2 and TRBJ2-3; D unresolved. CDR1 is SGHAT and CDR2 is FQNNGV in the germline V gene. The V and J ends lost 1 base and 0 bases respectively, with 5 bases between them. The CDR3 has 14 residues. CDR3 nucleotides: TGTGCCAGCAGCTTAGGACTGAGCACAGATACGCAGTATTTT. Translated, it gives CASSLGLSTDTQYF. The full variable domain, its missing parts supplied by reference TRBV11-2 and TRBJ2-3, is EAGVAQSPRYKIIEKRQSVAFWCNPISGHATLYWYQQILGQGPKLLIQFQNNGVVDDSQLPKDRFSAERLKGVDSTLKIQPAKLEDSAVYLCASSLGLSTDTQYFGPGTRLTVL.

V is TRBV5-1 and J is TRBJ2-5; D is perhaps TRBD2 (6 bases). Between the trimmed V and J ends, which lost 5 bases and 2 bases, there was a span of 13 bases. Germline V gene data show CDR1 as SGHRS and CDR2 as YFSETQ. This CDR3 is built from 14 residues. DNA for the CDR3: TGCGCCAGCAGTGGCCCGGGACTGCAAGAGACCCAGTACTTC. Amino acids: CASSGPGLQETQYF.

This clone was recorded once. The rearrangement joins TRBV5-4 to TRBJ2-2; the match to TRBD1 covers 9 bases. The CDR3 loop spans 13 amino acids. Unmatched junction bases numbered 3, after V lost 4 bases and J lost 8 bases. CDR1 SGHNT and CDR2 YYREEE come from the germline V gene (reference sequence). CDR3 in DNA: TGTGCCAGCAGCCGGGACAGGGAGGGGGAGCTGTTTTTT. Translating gives CASSRDREGELFF.

The gene calls are TRBV10-3 and TRBJ1-3; TRBD1 might be the D (6 bases). CDR3 size: 15 residues. Germline V gene lookup returns CDR1 ENHRY and CDR2 SYGVKD. Trimming pared 11 bases from V and 0 bases from J, leaving 17 bases between. CDR3 sequence: CASGDTWGSGNTIYF. The DNA of the CDR3 is TGTGCCTCCGGGGACACCTGGGGCTCTGGAAACACCATATATTTT.

Notes on this clone: At one boundary the junction diverges from the germline segment, which might be a read error. This chain joins TRBV20-1 and TRBJ1-2; no firm D call. The CDR3 has 10 amino acids. Per the germline V gene, CDR1 is DFQATT and CDR2 is SNEGSKA (reference sequence). For the CDR3, the DNA is TGCAGTGCTAGAGTTTTAACCTACGGCTTC. Residues: CSARVLTYGF.

This clone showed up just once. The chain carries TRBV5-1 and TRBJ1-4; TRBD1 is a possible D gene (5 bases). CDR1 and CDR2 from the germline V gene are SGHRS and YFSETQ. V was trimmed by 0 bases and J by 3 bases, leaving 12 bases between them. This CDR3 is 16 amino acids long. The DNA for the CDR3 is TGCGCCAGCAGCTTGGCCCCGACAGAAGCTAATGAAAAACTGTTTTTT. It yields the protein CASSLAPTEANEKLFF. The variable domain in full, completed from reference TRBV5-1 and TRBJ1-4, reads KAGVTQTPRYLIKTRGQQVTLSCSPISGHRSVSWYQQTPGQGLQFLFEYFSETQRNKGNFPGRFSGRQFSNSRSEMNVSTLELGDSALYLCASSLAPTEANEKLFFGSGTQLSVL.

V usage is TRBV7-9 and J usage is TRBJ2-1, with TRBD1 identical over 11 bases. Germline-derived CDR1 and CDR2 are SEHNR and FQNEAQ (reference sequence). This CDR3 is 19 amino acids long. Germline trimming cut 3 bases from V and 0 bases from J; bases unmatched to any gene: 10. CDR3 nucleotide sequence: TGTGCCAGCAGCTTGACTTGGACAGGGGGCTCGGGCTCCTACAATGAGCAGTTCTTC. It encodes CASSLTWTGGSGSYNEQFF.

This rearrangement joins TRBV30 to TRBJ2-7, with D maybe TRBD1 (5 bases). Trimming shortened V by 4 bases and J by 3 bases, and 10 bases separated the two germline ends. CDR3 length equals 12 residues. Per the germline V gene, CDR1 is GTSNPN and CDR2 is SVGIG (reference sequence). The CDR3 DNA is TGTGCCTGGACAGGGTTAGACTACGAGCAGTACTTC. It translates to CAWTGLDYEQYF.

V is TRBV20-1 and J is TRBJ2-5; no clear D. Germline CDR1 is DFQATT and CDR2 is SNEGSKA (reference sequence). Trimming stripped 5 bases from V and 4 bases from J, with 5 bases between. There are 10 residues in the CDR3. The CDR3 sequence: CSAALETQYF. CDR3 coding DNA: TGCAGTGCTGCGCTAGAGACCCAGTACTTC.

The chain has TRBV2 and TRBJ1-3; D uncertain. This CDR3 is built from 14 residues. V lost 5 bases and J 2 bases, leaving 10 bases between the germline ends. The V gene's germline CDR1 is SNHLY and CDR2 FYNNEI. The CDR3 sequence: CASSLGGTGNTIYF. The CDR3 DNA is TGTGCCAGCAGTCTTGGCGGGACTGGAAACACCATATATTTT.

The chain joins TRBV11-2 to TRBJ2-5; TRBD2 is a possible D gene (5 bases). CDR1 and CDR2 (germline): SGHAT, FQNNGV. Trimming cost V 0 bases and J 7 bases, with 21 bases left between them. This CDR3 region has 17 residues. CDR3 loop: CASSLDATPGNPGTQYF. In DNA form, the CDR3 reads TGTGCCAGCAGCTTAGACGCGACCCCCGGGAACCCAGGGACCCAGTACTTC.

The V and J genes are TRBV7-3 and TRBJ1-1; D gene unclear. There are 14 residues in the CDR3. Looked up from germline, CDR1 is SGHTA and CDR2 is FQGTGA. Trimming removed 0 bases from V and 8 bases from J, with 13 bases in between. For the CDR3, the DNA is TGTGCCAGCAGCTTAACTGGGTTGAGTAGCGAAGCTTTCTTT. Its protein product is CASSLTGLSSEAFF. The whole variable domain, remainder taken from reference TRBV7-3 and TRBJ1-1, is GAGVSQTPSNKVTEKGKYVELRCDPISGHTALYWYRQSLGQGPEFLIYFQGTGAADDSGLPNDRFFAVRPEGSVSTLKIQRTERGDSAVYLCASSLTGLSSEAFFGQGTRLTVV.

The chain combines TRBV10-2 with TRBJ1-4; unclear D gene. Germline V lookup: CDR1 WSHSY, CDR2 SAAADI. The CDR3 is 16 residues long. Between the trimmed V and J ends, which lost 4 bases and 7 bases, there was a span of 19 bases. CDR3 DNA sequence: TGCGCCAGCAGTGGGCGGGAAGAATCGGCTAGTGAAAAACTGTTTTTT. Translation gives CASSGREESASEKLFF.

The chain combines TRBV5-1 with TRBJ2-2; 7 positions match TRBD2. This CDR3 comprises 15 residues. The trim removed 0 bases at V and 4 bases at J, leaving 3 bases unmatched. Germline CDR1 reads SGHRS; CDR2 reads YFSETQ. As DNA, the CDR3 is TGCGCCAGCAGCTTGGGCGGGAGCGGCACCGGGGAGCTGTTTTTT. The encoded protein is CASSLGGSGTGELFF. Full variable domain (missing parts from reference TRBV5-1 and TRBJ2-2): KAGVTQTPRYLIKTRGQQVTLSCSPISGHRSVSWYQQTPGQGLQFLFEYFSETQRNKGNFPGRFSGRQFSNSRSEMNVSTLELGDSALYLCASSLGGSGTGELFFGEGSRLTVL.

V is TRBV19 and J is TRBJ2-3; possibly TRBD2 for D (6 bases). Trimming left V 5 bases short and J 1 base short, with 13 bases between. The CDR3 extends over 15 amino acids. Looked up from germline, CDR1 is LNHDA and CDR2 is SQIVND (reference sequence). CDR3 sequence (DNA): TGTGCCAGTAGTTCTCGGAGGGTGGGCACAGATACGCAGTATTTT. This gives the protein CASSSRRVGTDTQYF.

The chain has TRBV28 and TRBJ2-7; tentative D call: TRBD1 (5 bases). Deletions cut 3 bases from V and 6 bases from J, with 9 bases between. Germline loops: CDR1 MDHEN, CDR2 SYDVKM. This CDR3 contains 12 residues. The CDR3: CASSFGRVEQYF. The CDR3 region has the DNA TGTGCCAGCAGTTTTGGCAGGGTCGAGCAGTACTTC. Supplemented by reference TRBV28 and TRBJ2-7, the full variable domain reads DVKVTQSSRYLVKRTGEKVFLECVQDMDHENMFWYRQDPGLGLRLIYFSYDVKMKEKGDIPEGYSVSREKKERFSLILESASTNQTSMYLCASSFGRVEQYFGPGTRLTVT.

The chain couples TRBV27 to TRBJ2-5; tentative D call: TRBD2 (6 bases). The germline gives CDR1 MNHEY, CDR2 SMNVEV (reference sequence). V dropped 5 bases and J dropped 2 bases, with 15 bases sitting between them. CDR3 length: 15 amino acids. The CDR3 protein is CASSPTRNYQETQYF. Here the CDR3 DNA reads TGTGCCAGCAGTCCGACTAGAAACTATCAAGAGACCCAGTACTTC.